There are a few counts of the clone carrying this TCR beta chain. Its matching antigen is unknown. The data originate from a study of response to subunit inactivated influenza vaccine. Using its own MiXCR run on the RT-PCR reads, TCRdb lists one record per CDR3 protein. The data contain around 850,000 distinct CDR3 sequences, around a sixth of them singletons. CDR3 length equals 15 residues. The germline CDR1 and CDR2 sequences are LGHNA and YSLEER. The ends were cut back, 4 bases at V and 5 bases at J, with 15 bases in the middle. General observations from the study: Each seasonal influenza vaccination recruits few new T cells, the authors suggested.

Here the sequenced sample was PBMCs from blood, taken 4 to 6 days after vaccination. The rearrangement joins TRBV4-3 to TRBJ1-5, with no clear D. The TCR was taken from a man between 50 and 59 years old who received an inactivated influenza vaccine. CDR3 nucleotides: TGCGCCAGCAGCCCCCTAGGACCGAAGCATCAGCCCCAGCATTTT. Residues: CASSPLGPKHQPQHF.